The 26 T cell receptor beta chains below all came from one sample that was sequenced in a study of shared T cell receptors in the human thymus. Clones were read by immunoSEQ multiplex PCR, and TCRdb kept only the in-frame ones, dropping some. The sample records fewer than 700,000 clones, around 87% being singletons. These data are also associated with another study on human thymus T cells.

Sample: thymocytes. All receptors come from a boy in the first two years of life with a congenital heart defect.

The CDR3 spells CASSFGVPLRMNTEAFF. The CDR3 bases are TGTGCCAGCAGTTTCGGGGTGCCTCTCCGCATGAACACTGAAGCTTTCTTT. V usage is TRBV28 and J usage is TRBJ1-1; D is ambiguous. The germline V and J ends were trimmed by 3 bases and 0 bases, with 17 bases remaining between them. CDR1 is MDHEN, CDR2 SYDVKM, per germline. CDR3 length equals 17 residues. The full variable domain, with the rest looked up from reference TRBV28 and TRBJ1-1, is DVKVTQSSRYLVKRTGEKVFLECVQDMDHENMFWYRQDPGLGLRLIYFSYDVKMKEKGDIPEGYSVSREKKERFSLILESASTNQTSMYLCASSFGVPLRMNTEAFFGQGTRLTVV.

The J gene is TRBJ2-1, the V gene TRBV6-4, with D perhaps matching TRBD2 (6 bases). CDR1 and CDR2 (germline): MRHNA, SNTAGT. The CDR3 totals 13 residues. V dropped 4 bases and J dropped 12 bases, with 16 bases sitting between them. CDR3 sequence reads: CASSAHWGDGQFF. The CDR3 DNA follows: TGTGCCAGCAGTGCCCACTGGGGGGACGGGCAGTTCTTC.

The chain's CDR3 is CASSPRYSRQLAAHEQFF. CDR3 nucleotide sequence: TGCGCCAGCAGCCCAAGATATAGTAGGCAGTTAGCGGCCCATGAGCAGTTCTTC. The chain links TRBV4-3 to TRBJ2-1, with a weak D call TRBD2 (6 bases). The germline gives CDR1 LGHNA, CDR2 YSLEER. Trimming removed 4 bases at V and 8 bases at J, with 27 bases between. The CDR3 has 18 amino acids.

The rearrangement uses TRBV4-2 and TRBJ2-1; 11 bases line up with TRBD2. The CDR3 is 15 residues long. Germline assignment: CDR1 LGHNA and CDR2 YNFKEQ. V lost 0 bases and J lost 7; bases outside the gene matches: 2. The DNA of the CDR3 is TGTGCCAGCAGCCAAGAACTAGCGGGAGAGAATGAGCAGTTCTTC. Its protein is CASSQELAGENEQFF.

The chain employs TRBV28 and TRBJ2-5; 8 nucleotides agree with TRBD2. CDR3 length: 14 residues. Germline V CDR1 and CDR2: MDHEN, SYDVKM. The junction had 6 bases not matched to a gene; V was cut back by 6 bases and J by 3 bases. CDR3 sequence (DNA): TGTGCCAGCAGGACCGGGACTAGAAAAGAGACCCAGTACTTC. Amino acid sequence: CASRTGTRKETQYF.

This clone was detected a few times. The J gene is TRBJ2-2, the V gene TRBV5-6; 14 bases line up with TRBD2. The CDR3 contains 18 residues. J gave up 0 bases and V 3 bases, and 4 bases lay outside the gene matches. Germline V CDR1 and CDR2: SGHDT, YYEEEE. The CDR3 region is CASSSPGLAGANTGELFF. Written as DNA, the CDR3 is TGTGCCAGCAGCTCGCCGGGACTAGCGGGAGCGAACACCGGGGAGCTGTTTTTT.

The genes are TRBV5-1 and TRBJ1-4; 8 bases are shared with TRBD1. Per germline, CDR1 SGHRS and CDR2 YFSETQ. This CDR3 region has 18 residues. V was clipped by 4 bases and J by 0 bases; unmatched bases: 11. The CDR3 region has the DNA TGCGCCAGCAGCCCGGGACAGGAACTCTTTGCAACTAATGAAAAACTGTTTTTT. It translates to CASSPGQELFATNEKLFF.

The rearrangement joins TRBV2 to TRBJ2-1, with TRBD2 identical over 7 bases. This CDR3 comprises 15 residues. Germline V gene sequence: CDR1 SNHLY, CDR2 FYNNEI. Trimming at V came to 2 bases and at J to 3 bases, leaving 4 bases not matched to a gene. The CDR3 coding sequence is TGTGCCAGCAGTGAATGGAGGGAGGGCTACAATGAGCAGTTCTTC. Protein product: CASSEWREGYNEQFF.

This chain connects TRBV5-1 to TRBJ2-7; D is perhaps TRBD2 (7 bases). The germline V gene has CDR1 SGHRS and CDR2 YFSETQ. With 3 bases removed from V and 4 bases from J, the gap between germline ends came to 17 bases. The CDR3 runs to 15 residues. CDR3 sequence: CASSWGRESRYEQYF. CDR3 bases: TGCGCCAGCAGCTGGGGGCGGGAGTCTCGGTACGAGCAGTACTTC. Combining the CDR3 with reference TRBV5-1 and TRBJ2-7 gives the whole variable domain KAGVTQTPRYLIKTRGQQVTLSCSPISGHRSVSWYQQTPGQGLQFLFEYFSETQRNKGNFPGRFSGRQFSNSRSEMNVSTLELGDSALYLCASSWGRESRYEQYFGPGTRLTVT.

The count of this clone is one. The chain joins TRBV11-1 to TRBJ2-2; 10 bases map to TRBD2. This CDR3 comprises 15 residues. Trimming took 5 bases from V and 4 from J; bases not matched to a gene: 4. Germline V CDR1 and CDR2: SGHAT, FQDESV (reference sequence). The CDR3 DNA reads as TGTGCCAGCAGCCACAGCGGGAGGGGCACCGGGGAGCTGTTTTTT. Translated: CASSHSGRGTGELFF.

The gene calls are TRBV4-3 and TRBJ1-1, with D maybe TRBD1 (5 bases). Trimming cost V 4 bases and J 8 bases, with 17 bases left between them. Germline V gene lookup returns CDR1 LGHNA and CDR2 YSLEER. The CDR3 runs 14 residues. The CDR3 loop is CASSPLGKKGEAFF. CDR3 coding DNA: TGCGCCAGCAGCCCCCTTGGGAAGAAGGGGGAAGCTTTCTTT.

Remarks on this clone: Other DNA sequences of this sample code for an identical CDR3. The chain recombines TRBV4-3 with TRBJ2-7, with D possibly matching TRBD1 (6 bases). CDR3 length: 15 residues. Looked up from germline, CDR1 is LGHNA and CDR2 is YSLEER. V lost 3 bases and J lost 3, with 15 bases in between. CDR3 protein: CASSQTQGGYYEQYF. The CDR3, as DNA: TGCGCCAGCAGCCAGACACAGGGTGGTTACTACGAGCAGTACTTC.

This clone has just a few counts. V gene TRBV28 combines with J gene TRBJ2-1, with 11 bases lining up with TRBD2. The CDR3 is 19 amino acids. The trim removed 5 bases at V and 7 bases at J, leaving 19 bases unmatched. Germline CDR1 and CDR2: MDHEN and SYDVKM. The CDR3 sequence is CASSACVSSGRIYENEQFF. DNA of the CDR3: TGTGCCAGCAGTGCATGTGTGTCTAGCGGGAGGATTTATGAGAATGAGCAGTTCTTC.

The genes are TRBV28 and TRBJ2-7; D is undetermined. This CDR3 has 12 amino acids. V lost 4 bases, J lost 6 bases, and 10 bases lay in between. The germline V gene has CDR1 MDHEN and CDR2 SYDVKM. DNA of the CDR3: TGTGCCAGCAGTTCCCGAGCGCGCGAGCAGTACTTC. This encodes CASSSRAREQYF.

The chain couples TRBV6-4 to TRBJ1-1, with 10 bases that match TRBD1. Germline CDR1 reads MRHNA; CDR2 reads SNTAGT. This CDR3 region has 16 residues. V lost 4 bases, J lost 1 base, and 6 bases stayed unmatched. CDR3 coding DNA: TGTGCCAGCAGTGGGGGGACAGGGGAGGGGAACACTGAAGCTTTCTTT. Its translation is CASSGGTGEGNTEAFF.

J is TRBJ1-1 and V is TRBV19; no clear D. The CDR3 consists of 15 residues. Germline-derived CDR1 and CDR2 are LNHDA and SQIVND (reference sequence). Trimming took 7 bases from V and 5 from J, leaving 20 bases between them. The CDR3 region has the DNA TGTGCCAGTACCTCACTCCCCGGGGAGTTAACTGAAGCTTTCTTT. Translated: CASTSLPGELTEAFF.

The chain carries TRBV5-4 and TRBJ2-3, with TRBD2 matching over 12 bases. Germline V CDR1 and CDR2: SGHNT, YYREEE (reference sequence). The CDR3 is made up of 15 amino acids. Unmatched junction bases numbered 3, after V lost 4 bases and J lost 3 bases. CDR3 nucleotide sequence: TGTGCCAGCAGCCGCACTAGCGGGAGGACAGATACGCAGTATTTT. It specifies CASSRTSGRTDTQYF.

Details on this clone: The same CDR3 is also encoded by other DNA sequences in this sample. The chain links TRBV5-1 to TRBJ2-7; 8 positions match TRBD2. CDR1 and CDR2 (germline): SGHRS, YFSETQ. Trimming removed 4 bases from V and 0 bases from J; junction bases left unmatched: 6. CDR3 size: 15 residues. The CDR3 sequence is CASSLAGTSSYEQYF. The CDR3 bases are TGCGCCAGCAGCCTGGCCGGGACTAGCTCCTACGAGCAGTACTTC.

The chain couples TRBV19 to TRBJ1-2; D remains unclear. This CDR3 contains 16 residues. CDR1 LNHDA and CDR2 SQIVND come from the germline V gene (reference sequence). V was shortened by 4 bases and J by 6 bases, with 21 bases between the two germline ends. The CDR3 DNA reads TGTGCCAGTAGTACCCGGCCTGGCAGGTCGGTGAATGGCTACACCTTC. Translating gives CASSTRPGRSVNGYTF.

This chain connects TRBV11-2 to TRBJ2-1; 8 nucleotides line up with TRBD2. Germline-derived CDR1 and CDR2 are SGHAT and FQNNGV. J gave up 4 bases and V 5 bases, and 10 bases lay outside the gene matches. The CDR3 is made up of 16 amino acids. The CDR3 protein is CASSPPLAGVYNEQFF. The CDR3 DNA sequence: TGTGCCAGCAGCCCCCCCCTAGCGGGCGTTTACAATGAGCAGTTCTTC.

The gene calls are TRBV14 and TRBJ2-7; D is perhaps TRBD2 (5 bases). Germline V gene data show CDR1 as SGHDN and CDR2 as FVKESK. The CDR3 loop spans 15 amino acids. Trimming pared 0 bases from V and 3 bases from J, leaving 12 bases between. CDR3 amino acids: CASSQDVRDLYEQYF. CDR3 nucleotides: TGTGCCAGCAGCCAAGATGTCCGGGATCTCTACGAGCAGTACTTC.

The chain uses TRBV19 and TRBJ1-2, with 8 bases aligning to TRBD1. V lost 4 bases, J lost 3 bases, and 10 bases stayed unmatched. The CDR3 totals 16 residues. From germline, CDR1 is LNHDA and CDR2 SQIVND (reference sequence). CDR3: CASSSREWGQDYGYTF. DNA of the CDR3: TGTGCCAGTAGTAGTCGGGAATGGGGACAGGACTATGGCTACACCTTC.

This chain links TRBV6-6 with TRBJ1-2, with TRBD1 matching 8 bases. The V segment lost 6 bases and the J segment 6 bases; nucleotides outside the gene matches: 15. The CDR3 runs 16 residues. Germline V gives CDR1 MNHNY, CDR2 SVGAGI (reference sequence). CDR3 region: CASRKISQGDVHGYTF. CDR3 sequence (DNA): TGTGCCAGCAGGAAGATATCACAGGGGGACGTCCATGGCTACACCTTC.

V is TRBV5-6 and J is TRBJ2-5; D unclear. Germline loops: CDR1 SGHDT, CDR2 YYEEEE. The CDR3 runs 13 residues. V gave up 1 base and J gave up 3 bases, with 7 bases separating them. The CDR3 DNA is TGTGCCAGCAGCTTGCCCCAGAAAGAGACCCAGTACTTC. This sequence encodes CASSLPQKETQYF.

The V call is TRBV6-5, the J call TRBJ2-7; TRBD1 matches 9 bases. Losses at the gene ends were 2 bases for V and 1 base for J; bases not matched to a gene: 3. Per the germline V gene, CDR1 is MNHEY and CDR2 is SVGAGI. The length of the CDR3 is 15 residues. As DNA, the CDR3 is TGTGCCAGCAGTTACCGGACAGGGGAGTCCTACGAGCAGTACTTC. It translates to CASSYRTGESYEQYF.

The chain couples TRBV19 to TRBJ1-5, with D tentatively TRBD1 (5 bases). The CDR3 contains 16 residues. V was pared by 1 base and J by 4 bases, with 14 bases between. The germline CDR1 and CDR2 sequences are LNHDA and SQIVND (reference sequence). CDR3 sequence reads: CASSIAGAPGNQPQHF. The CDR3 DNA sequence: TGTGCCAGTAGTATAGCTGGGGCCCCTGGTAATCAGCCCCAGCATTTT. The complete variable domain, with remaining parts taken from reference TRBV19 and TRBJ1-5, reads DGGITQSPKYLFRKEGQNVTLSCEQNLNHDAMYWYRQDPGQGLRLIYYSQIVNDFQKGDIAEGYSVSREKKESFPLTVTSAQKNPTAFYLCASSIAGAPGNQPQHFGDGTRLSIL.